A single sample is the source of the 23 T cell receptor beta chains below, sequenced in a study of cytomegalovirus exposure and HLA in healthy donors. The study ran its PCR with 60 Vbeta and 13 Jbeta primers. The assay was immunoSEQ multiplex PCR, and TCRdb's table has in-frame clones only and misses some. This sample yields about 130,000 clones, of which over 65% are seen a single time; about 2% belongs to the top ten. Specimen: PBMCs. The receptors originated from a female donor in good health and CMV-seropositive.

This rearrangement joins TRBV28 to TRBJ2-4, with TRBD2 matching over 11 bases. Trimming cost V 6 bases and J 1 base; bases outside gene matches: 14. This CDR3 has 19 residues. The germline gives CDR1 MDHEN, CDR2 SYDVKM. Here the CDR3 DNA reads TGTGCCAGCAGCACCGGAGGACTAGCGGGTCCCGGGGCCAAAAACATTCAGTACTTC. This sequence encodes CASSTGGLAGPGAKNIQYF.

The genes are TRBV13 and TRBJ2-2; D not certain. Germline-derived CDR1 and CDR2 are PRHDT and FYEKMQ (reference sequence). V shed 4 bases and J shed 4 bases, with 7 bases lying between them. The CDR3 has 13 amino acids. The CDR3 region has the DNA TGTGCCAGCAGCTACCCGGGCACCGGGGAGCTGTTTTTT. Amino acids: CASSYPGTGELFF.

The chain links TRBV5-1 to TRBJ2-2, with a possible D match to TRBD1 (6 bases). Germline CDR1 and CDR2: SGHRS and YFSETQ. Trimming took off 1 base at V and 5 bases at J, with 12 bases between the two ends. The CDR3 contains 15 residues. This chain's CDR3 is CASSLSSGETGELFF. CDR3 sequence (DNA): TGCGCCAGCAGCTTGTCGTCAGGGGAAACCGGGGAGCTGTTTTTT.

The chain recombines TRBV6-1 with TRBJ1-1; possible D gene TRBD1, 5 bases. CDR1 is MNHNS, CDR2 SASEGT, per germline. The CDR3 is 14 amino acids. The V and J ends lost 2 bases and 1 base respectively, with 8 bases between them. The CDR3 here is CASSERGSNTEAFF. CDR3 nucleotides: TGTGCCAGCAGTGAACGGGGGTCGAACACTGAAGCTTTCTTT.

The J gene is TRBJ2-3, the V gene TRBV28; 9 bases fit TRBD1. Germline V lookup: CDR1 MDHEN, CDR2 SYDVKM. The CDR3 is 14 residues long. J gave up 4 bases and V 6 bases, and 5 bases lay outside the gene matches. The CDR3 is CASRDRDRADTQYF. CDR3 bases: TGTGCCAGCAGGGACCGGGACAGGGCAGATACGCAGTATTTT.

This clone was found a few times. The CDR3 spells CASSPTSGSKDEQYF. CDR3 DNA sequence: TGTGCCAGCTCACCCACTAGCGGGAGTAAGGACGAGCAGTACTTC. The chain uses TRBV18 and TRBJ2-5; 11 bases map to TRBD2. The tail of the sequence fits TRBJ2-7 better, so the J call may be wrong. CDR1 KGHSH and CDR2 LQKENI come from the germline V gene. This CDR3 has 15 amino acids.

This clone was seen a few times. This chain connects TRBV9 to TRBJ2-2; 8 nucleotides align to TRBD1. The CDR3 is 14 amino acids. The germline V gene has CDR1 SGDLS and CDR2 YYNGEE. Trimming cost V 4 bases and J 6 bases; bases outside gene matches: 5. CDR3 loop: CASSRTTGAGELFF. CDR3 nucleotide sequence: TGTGCCAGCAGCCGTACGACAGGGGCCGGGGAGCTGTTTTTT.

The gene calls are TRBV5-1 and TRBJ2-3; tentatively, D is TRBD2 (5 bases). The V end lost 2 bases, the J end lost 5 bases, and 15 bases lay between the germline ends. CDR3 length: 15 residues. Germline values: CDR1 SGHRS, CDR2 YFSETQ. The CDR3 bases are TGCGCCAGCAGCTTCGCCGGGGAAGGTGGAGATACGCAGTATTTT. It translates to CASSFAGEGGDTQYF. Full variable domain (outside the CDR3, taken from reference TRBV5-1 and TRBJ2-3): KAGVTQTPRYLIKTRGQQVTLSCSPISGHRSVSWYQQTPGQGLQFLFEYFSETQRNKGNFPGRFSGRQFSNSRSEMNVSTLELGDSALYLCASSFAGEGGDTQYFGPGTRLTVL.

Concerning this clone: A read error may account for a junction end that differs from germline. The chain has TRBV20-1 and TRBJ1-4; D not certain. The germline V gene encodes CDR1 DFQATT and CDR2 SNEGSKA (reference sequence). This CDR3 has 11 amino acids. As DNA, the CDR3 is TGCAGTGGGTGGACTAATGAAAAACTGCTTTTT. Protein sequence: CSGWTNEKLLF.

V and J are TRBV6-1 and TRBJ1-4, with TRBD1 matching over 10 bases. CDR1 is MNHNS, CDR2 SASEGT, per germline. CDR3 size: 13 residues. After removal of 6 bases from V and 6 bases from J, the junction contained 1 base not matched to a gene. CDR3 nucleotides: TGTGCCAGCAGGGACAGGGGGTATGAAAAACTGTTTTTT. It encodes CASRDRGYEKLFF.

This clone has only one observation. The genes are TRBV6-6 and TRBJ1-1, with D perhaps matching TRBD1 (6 bases). The CDR3 length is 15 residues. V dropped 7 bases and J dropped 5 bases, with 20 bases sitting between them. CDR1 is MNHNY and CDR2 is SVGAGI in the germline V gene (reference sequence). This CDR3 is CASNPPGQLETEAFF. CDR3 DNA: TGTGCCAGCAACCCCCCCGGACAGCTGGAAACTGAAGCTTTCTTT.

The chain carries TRBV27 and TRBJ2-7; weak D call: TRBD1 (5 bases). Trimming removed 3 bases at V and 2 bases at J, with 11 bases between. Germline CDR1 reads MNHEY; CDR2 reads SMNVEV (reference sequence). The CDR3 extends over 14 amino acids. CDR3 loop: CASSFAAGPYEQYF. The CDR3, as DNA: TGTGCCAGCAGTTTCGCGGCAGGGCCCTACGAGCAGTACTTC.

This chain links TRBV29-1 with TRBJ2-2; D is perhaps TRBD1 (6 bases). The CDR3 consists of 16 residues. Looked up from germline, CDR1 is SQVTM and CDR2 is ANQGSEA. The ends were cut back, 1 base at V and 0 bases at J, with 12 bases in the middle. CDR3 coding DNA: TGCAGCGTTGAAGTGACAGGCAACGCGAACACCGGGGAGCTGTTTTTT. Translating it yields CSVEVTGNANTGELFF.

This clone occurred a few times. The chain uses TRBV14 and TRBJ2-7; unclear D gene. Germline V lookup: CDR1 SGHDN, CDR2 FVKESK. V dropped 0 bases and J dropped 6 bases, with 12 bases sitting between them. The length of the CDR3 is 14 residues. The CDR3 sequence: CASSQDPASREQYF. For the CDR3, the DNA is TGTGCCAGCAGCCAAGACCCGGCTAGTCGCGAGCAGTACTTC.

This rearrangement joins TRBV5-1 to TRBJ1-3, with D possibly being TRBD1 (6 bases). V shed 2 bases and J shed 2 bases, with 8 bases lying between them. The CDR3 spans 14 residues. Germline-derived CDR1 and CDR2 are SGHRS and YFSETQ. The CDR3 DNA reads as TGCGCCAGCAGCTTTGAGGGGGCTGGAAACACCATATATTTT. Translation: CASSFEGAGNTIYF.

The V gene is TRBV10-2, the J gene TRBJ2-1, with 9 bases fitting TRBD2. CDR1 and CDR2 from the germline V gene are WSHSY and SAAADI. V lost 7 bases and J lost 3; bases outside the gene matches: 7. The CDR3 consists of 15 residues. The CDR3 loop is CASKERGAHYNEQFF. CDR3 DNA sequence: TGCGCCAGCAAGGAGCGGGGGGCCCACTACAATGAGCAGTTCTTC.

The rearrangement joins TRBV9 to TRBJ2-3; D is ambiguous. Germline CDR1 SGDLS, CDR2 YYNGEE. The ends were cut back, 0 bases at V and 6 bases at J, with 8 bases in the middle. The length of the CDR3 is 13 residues. This CDR3 reads CASSVAPQDTQYF. Written as DNA, the CDR3 is TGTGCCAGCAGCGTAGCCCCACAGGATACGCAGTATTTT.

This rearrangement joins TRBV7-3 to TRBJ1-1; D is perhaps TRBD1 (6 bases). V lost 5 bases, J lost 4 bases, and 14 bases lay in between. CDR1 and CDR2 (germline): SGHTA, FQGTGA. This CDR3 comprises 14 residues. In nucleotides, the CDR3 is TGTGCCAGCAGCCCTGACAGGCTGGGCACTGAAGCTTTCTTT. Translating it yields CASSPDRLGTEAFF.

The chain carries TRBV6-5 and TRBJ1-3; no reliable D call. Trimming took 10 bases from V and 3 from J, leaving 16 bases between them. This CDR3 has 14 residues. Per the germline V gene, CDR1 is MNHEY and CDR2 is SVGAGI. The CDR3 loop reads CATQPRGGGNTIYF. CDR3 nucleotide sequence: TGTGCCACCCAGCCTCGGGGAGGTGGAAACACCATATATTTT.

The DNA of the CDR3 is TGTGCCAGCAGCTTAGCTGGGGAGGACATTCAGTACTTC. Translated, it gives CASSLAGEDIQYF. This rearrangement joins TRBV7-9 to TRBJ2-4, with a possible D match to TRBD2 (6 bases). V was trimmed by 0 bases and J by 8 bases, leaving 8 bases between them. From germline, CDR1 is SEHNR and CDR2 FQNEAQ (reference sequence). This CDR3 has 13 residues.

The V gene is TRBV7-9, the J gene TRBJ1-4, with D possibly matching TRBD1 (5 bases). With 5 bases removed from V and 8 bases from J, the gap between germline ends came to 12 bases. The CDR3 is 13 residues long. The germline V gene encodes CDR1 SEHNR and CDR2 FQNEAQ (reference sequence). CDR3 sequence (DNA): TGTGCCAGCAGCACGGGGGACTTCGAAAAACTGTTTTTT. It specifies CASSTGDFEKLFF.

V and J are TRBV4-1 and TRBJ2-2; D is possibly TRBD2 (6 bases). The CDR3 is 16 amino acids. V gave up 6 bases and J gave up 1 base, with 15 bases separating them. Germline V CDR1 and CDR2: MGHRA, YSYEKL. CDR3 amino acids: CASRVGGGGNTGELFF. CDR3 DNA sequence: TGCGCCAGCAGGGTGGGTGGGGGAGGGAACACCGGGGAGCTGTTTTTT.

The V and J genes are TRBV5-4 and TRBJ1-6; no clear D gene. The length of the CDR3 is 15 residues. Germline CDR1 is SGHNT and CDR2 is YYREEE (reference sequence). The V and J ends lost 0 bases and 7 bases respectively, with 11 bases between them. The CDR3 protein is CASSLGSTVNSPLHF. The DNA for the CDR3 is TGTGCCAGCAGCTTGGGGTCCACAGTCAATTCACCCCTCCACTTT.